This T cell receptor beta chain is from a study of technical replicates of blood from a few donors. Trimming stripped 3 bases from V and 1 base from J, with 10 bases between. CDR3 length: 14 residues. The germline CDR1 and CDR2 sequences are SGHRS and YFSETQ. The data were produced by immunoSEQ multiplex PCR, yet TCRdb's version contains in-frame clones alone and is incomplete. The sample lists around 84,000 clones, around 97% occurring once. The source is a human donor in good health. Sequencing was done on a sample of T cells isolated from PBMCs. The chain has TRBV5-1 and TRBJ1-1; D not certain. The CDR3: CASSSWAPNTEAFF. In DNA, the CDR3 is TGCGCCAGCAGCTCTTGGGCTCCGAACACTGAAGCTTTCTTT.